A single sample is the source of the 14 T cell receptor beta chains below, sequenced in a study of T-cell reconstitution after alpha-beta-depleted transplantation in children. During its preparation, the TCRbeta library received unique molecular identifiers. A single record per CDR3 protein comes from TCRdb applying MiXCR to the PCR reads. The sample records about 250,000 distinct CDR3 sequences, roughly 25% being singletons. Specimen: PBMCs, mostly from graft donor cells, collected 360 days after TCRalphabeta/CD19-depleted stem cell transplant. These receptors originate from a female patient aged 2-9 years who had a stem cell transplant for congenital amegakaryocytic thrombocytopenia, so the T cells may come from the graft donor.

This clonotype has just a few counts. J is TRBJ2-1 and V is TRBV7-8; D gene ambiguous. Germline V gene sequence: CDR1 SGHVS, CDR2 FQNEAQ. Trimming removed 0 bases from V and 3 bases from J, with 12 bases in between. The length of the CDR3 is 16 residues. CDR3 sequence (DNA): TGTGCCAGCAGCTTAGCTTATTTGGACGGCTACAATGAGCAGTTCTTC. This codes for CASSLAYLDGYNEQFF. Looking up the rest from reference TRBV7-8 and TRBJ2-1 gives the full variable domain: GAGVSQSPRYKVAKRGQDVALRCDPISGHVSLFWYQQALGQGPEFLTYFQNEAQLDKSGLPSDRFFAERPEGSVSTLKIQRTQQEDSAVYLCASSLAYLDGYNEQFFGPGTRLTVL.

The J gene is TRBJ2-1, the V gene TRBV10-3, with TRBD2 matching 13 bases. The V gene end was trimmed by 7 bases and the J gene end by 0 bases; junction bases not matched to a gene: 9. This CDR3 has 18 amino acids. CDR1 is ENHRY, CDR2 SYGVKD, per germline. The CDR3 region has the DNA TGTGCCATCACCAGGACTAGCGGGGGTATCTGCTCCTACAATGAGCAGTTCTTC. This gives the protein CAITRTSGGICSYNEQFF.

The DNA of the CDR3 is TGCGCCAGCAGCTTGGCCCGAGGGGTCGAGAACACTGAAGCTTTCTTT. Its protein product is CASSLARGVENTEAFF. This sequence joins TRBV5-1 and TRBJ1-1, with a tentative D call TRBD1 (5 bases). The length of the CDR3 is 16 residues. The ends were cut back, 0 bases at V and 1 base at J, with 13 bases in the middle. The germline CDR1 and CDR2 sequences are SGHRS and YFSETQ.

The chain has TRBV28 and TRBJ2-7; 7 nucleotides agree with TRBD2. The CDR3 totals 16 residues. Germline V gene lookup returns CDR1 MDHEN and CDR2 SYDVKM. After removal of 4 bases from V and 6 bases from J, the junction contained 15 bases not matched to a gene. CDR3 residues: CASSYVFLGGSSEQYF. The CDR3 DNA reads as TGTGCCAGCAGTTACGTGTTCCTAGGCGGGAGCAGCGAGCAGTACTTC.

The chain joins TRBV5-1 to TRBJ2-2; 8 positions match TRBD1. Per germline, CDR1 SGHRS and CDR2 YFSETQ. The V gene end was trimmed by 6 bases and the J gene end by 4 bases; junction bases not matched to a gene: 8. This CDR3 has 15 amino acids. CDR3 nucleotides: TGCGCCAGCACCTATGGGACAGGCGGCACCGGGGAGCTGTTTTTT. Translation: CASTYGTGGTGELFF.

This clonotype was detected a few times. V gene TRBV13 combines with J gene TRBJ1-2, with D maybe TRBD1 (6 bases). V was cut by 4 bases and J by 2 bases, with 11 bases left in between. CDR3 length: 14 amino acids. Germline CDR1 PRHDT, CDR2 FYEKMQ (reference sequence). The CDR3 protein is CASSYRQANYGYTF. CDR3 DNA sequence: TGTGCCAGCAGCTACAGACAGGCGAACTATGGCTACACCTTC.

The V gene is TRBV11-2, the J gene TRBJ2-1; the match to TRBD2 covers 14 bases. The CDR3 consists of 20 residues. The germline gives CDR1 SGHAT, CDR2 FQNNGV. The ends lost 4 bases at V and 7 bases at J; junction bases unmatched: 18. The chain's CDR3 is CASSSPWSGTSGSNGNEQFF. The CDR3 bases are TGTGCCAGCAGCTCGCCATGGTCGGGGACTAGCGGGAGTAATGGGAATGAGCAGTTCTTC.

The V gene is TRBV20-1, the J gene TRBJ1-1, with TRBD1 as a possible D gene (5 bases). Germline V gene data show CDR1 as DFQATT and CDR2 as SNEGSKA (reference sequence). V shed 6 bases and J shed 1 base, with 6 bases lying between them. The CDR3 totals 11 residues. CDR3 nucleotides: TGCAGTGCCCAGGGGAACACTGAAGCTTTCTTT. Protein product: CSAQGNTEAFF.

The chain uses TRBV7-2 and TRBJ2-5; D remains unclear. The germline gives CDR1 SGHTA, CDR2 FQGNSA. The V end lost 2 bases, the J end lost 5 bases, and 15 bases lay between the germline ends. CDR3 length: 15 amino acids. This chain's CDR3 is CASSLNLRRSETQYF. CDR3 nucleotides: TGTGCCAGCAGCTTAAACTTGCGGAGATCGGAGACCCAGTACTTC.

This clonotype was recorded only once. V gene TRBV20-1 combines with J gene TRBJ2-7, with D perhaps matching TRBD1 (5 bases). Germline CDR1 is DFQATT and CDR2 is SNEGSKA (reference sequence). This CDR3 comprises 13 residues. V was cut by 2 bases and J by 4 bases, with 12 bases left in between. As DNA, the CDR3 is TGCAGTGCTAGACCAAGGGGCTTGTACGAGCAGTACTTC. Amino acids: CSARPRGLYEQYF.

The rearrangement joins TRBV4-1 to TRBJ2-5; D gene uncertain. This CDR3 has 15 amino acids. Germline V gene lookup returns CDR1 MGHRA and CDR2 YSYEKL. V dropped 0 bases and J dropped 5 bases, with 13 bases sitting between them. The CDR3 DNA is TGCGCCAGCAGCCAAGATAGGACGGTACGGGAGACCCAGTACTTC. Amino acid sequence: CASSQDRTVRETQYF.

This chain connects TRBV20-1 to TRBJ2-1; D is unclear. The CDR3 contains 12 residues. The germline V gene encodes CDR1 DFQATT and CDR2 SNEGSKA (reference sequence). Trimming took 0 bases from V and 12 from J, leaving 12 bases between them. This CDR3 is CSARDLRMVQFF. CDR3 sequence (DNA): TGCAGTGCTAGAGATCTTAGAATGGTGCAGTTCTTC.

This clonotype was detected only a few times. This chain links TRBV24-1 with TRBJ2-7, with TRBD1 matching 10 bases. The CDR3 runs 16 residues. Germline V gene data show CDR1 as KGHDR and CDR2 as SFDVKD. Trimming took 5 bases from V and 5 from J; bases not matched to a gene: 11. The chain's CDR3 is CATSGPVGQGNHEQYF. Written as DNA, the CDR3 is TGTGCCACCAGTGGGCCGGTGGGACAGGGGAACCACGAGCAGTACTTC.

This clonotype was seen more than once but under ten times. This chain's CDR3 is CASRLTGSRTDTQYF. The CDR3, as DNA: TGTGCCAGCAGACTGACAGGGAGCCGCACAGATACGCAGTATTTT. V and J are TRBV6-1 and TRBJ2-3; the match to TRBD1 covers 7 bases. Germline V gives CDR1 MNHNS, CDR2 SASEGT. CDR3 length: 15 residues. V dropped 6 bases and J dropped 1; count of bases not matched to a gene: 7.